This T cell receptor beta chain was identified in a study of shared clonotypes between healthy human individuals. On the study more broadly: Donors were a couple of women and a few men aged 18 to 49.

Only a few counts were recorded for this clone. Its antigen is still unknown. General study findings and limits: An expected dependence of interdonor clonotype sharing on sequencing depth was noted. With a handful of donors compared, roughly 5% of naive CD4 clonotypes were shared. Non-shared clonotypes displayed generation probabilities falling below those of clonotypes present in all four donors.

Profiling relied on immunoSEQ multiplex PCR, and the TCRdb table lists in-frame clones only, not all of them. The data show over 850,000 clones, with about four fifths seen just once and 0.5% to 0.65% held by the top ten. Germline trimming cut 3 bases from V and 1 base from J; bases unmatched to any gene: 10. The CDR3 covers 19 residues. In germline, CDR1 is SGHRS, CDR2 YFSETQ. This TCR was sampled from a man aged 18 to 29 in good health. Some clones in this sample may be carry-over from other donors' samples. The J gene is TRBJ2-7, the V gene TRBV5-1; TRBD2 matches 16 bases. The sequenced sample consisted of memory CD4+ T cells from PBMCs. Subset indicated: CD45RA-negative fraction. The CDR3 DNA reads TGCGCCAGCAGCTGGGGGGGACTAGCGGGAGGGCCGACGTCCTACGAGCAGTACTTC. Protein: CASSWGGLAGGPTSYEQYF.